The 8 T cell receptor beta chains below were found in one sample sequenced in a study of T cell responses to AZD1222 COVID-19 vaccine. Libraries were prepared by immunoSEQ multiplex PCR; TCRdb keeps only in-frame clonotypes and omits some of them. The data contain approximately 68,000 clones, about 91% of them seen just once; the ten biggest clones take up around 21%. The sequences come from peripheral blood, collected on day 0 of AZD1222 vaccination. The receptors were sampled from an adult in good health.

The rearrangement joins TRBV25-1 to TRBJ1-2; D perhaps matches TRBD1 (6 bases). The CDR3 spans 15 residues. V was trimmed by 10 bases and J by 4 bases, leaving 22 bases between them. Germline CDR1 and CDR2: MGHDK and SYGVNS. CDR3 amino acids: CATPPGAGSGYGYTF. The CDR3 nucleotides are TGTGCCACTCCACCGGGGGCAGGGAGTGGCTATGGCTACACCTTC.

This chain connects TRBV4-3 to TRBJ1-5; maybe TRBD1 (6 bases). V shed 3 bases and J shed 0 bases, with 9 bases lying between them. The length of the CDR3 is 15 residues. The germline V gene has CDR1 LGHNA and CDR2 YSLEER. The CDR3 sequence is CASSQDSHSNQPQHF. The CDR3 bases are TGCGCCAGCAGCCAGGACAGCCATAGCAATCAGCCCCAGCATTTT.

The chain combines TRBV24-1 with TRBJ2-7; either TRBD1 or TRBD2 may supply D (5 bases each). Germline V gene sequence: CDR1 KGHDR, CDR2 SFDVKD. The V and J ends lost 3 bases and 3 bases respectively, with 17 bases between them. There are 16 residues in the CDR3. The CDR3 region has the DNA TGTGCCACCAGTGATCCTCTTCGGGACGGGAACTACGAGCAGTACTTC. It is translated as CATSDPLRDGNYEQYF.

The chain is built from TRBV6-5 and TRBJ2-1, with a tentative D call TRBD2 (5 bases). The CDR3 runs to 13 residues. The V end lost 0 bases, the J end lost 7 bases, and 7 bases lay between the germline ends. The germline V gene encodes CDR1 MNHEY and CDR2 SVGAGI. Here the CDR3 reads CASSYSEGNEQFF. The CDR3 region has the DNA TGTGCCAGCAGTTACTCTGAGGGAAATGAGCAGTTCTTC.

This chain joins TRBV11-2 and TRBJ2-3; TRBD2 matches 7 bases. V was clipped by 4 bases and J by 9 bases; unmatched bases: 4. The V gene's germline CDR1 is SGHAT and CDR2 FQNNGV. This CDR3 contains 12 residues. The CDR3 loop is CASSWTGGTQYF. The CDR3 DNA is TGTGCCAGCAGCTGGACCGGGGGGACGCAGTATTTT.

The V and J genes are TRBV3-1 (or the pseudogene TRBV3-2) and TRBJ2-5; tentative D call: TRBD1 (5 bases). The V end lost 4 bases, the J end lost 7 bases, and 19 bases lay between the germline ends. The CDR3 sequence is 15 residues long. CDR1 and CDR2 from the germline V gene are LGHDT and YNNKEL (reference sequence). The CDR3 loop reads CASSPTGGSQGTQYF. The CDR3 DNA reads as TGTGCCAGCAGCCCCACAGGCGGCTCTCAGGGGACCCAGTACTTC.

This chain joins TRBV5-1 and TRBJ2-7; D possibly corresponds to TRBD2 (5 bases). The germline CDR1 and CDR2 sequences are SGHRS and YFSETQ. Trimming stripped 4 bases from V and 7 bases from J, with 12 bases between. The CDR3 is made up of 12 amino acids. The CDR3 here is CASSSGRLEQYF. Written as DNA, the CDR3 is TGCGCCAGCAGCAGCGGACGGTTGGAGCAGTACTTC.

The rearrangement joins TRBV7-6 to TRBJ2-2; 9 bases align to TRBD2. CDR1 SGHVS and CDR2 FNYEAQ come from the germline V gene. The CDR3 spans 17 residues. V lost 1 base to trimming and J lost 0 bases; unmatched junction nucleotides: 3. CDR3 residues: CASSLGSSGTNTGELFF. The CDR3 nucleotides read TGTGCCAGCAGCTTAGGCTCTAGCGGGACGAACACCGGGGAGCTGTTTTTT.